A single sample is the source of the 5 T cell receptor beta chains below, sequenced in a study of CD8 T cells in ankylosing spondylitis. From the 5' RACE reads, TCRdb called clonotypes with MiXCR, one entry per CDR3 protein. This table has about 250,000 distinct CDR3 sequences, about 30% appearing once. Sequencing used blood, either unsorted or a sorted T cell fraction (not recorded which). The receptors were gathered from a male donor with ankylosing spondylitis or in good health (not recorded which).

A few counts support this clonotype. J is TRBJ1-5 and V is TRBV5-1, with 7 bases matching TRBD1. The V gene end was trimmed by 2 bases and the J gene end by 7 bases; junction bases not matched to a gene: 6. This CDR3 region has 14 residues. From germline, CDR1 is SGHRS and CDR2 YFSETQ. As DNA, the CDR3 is TGCGCCAGCAGCTTCCGACAGGGCGGACAGCCCCAGCATTTT. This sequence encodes CASSFRQGGQPQHF.

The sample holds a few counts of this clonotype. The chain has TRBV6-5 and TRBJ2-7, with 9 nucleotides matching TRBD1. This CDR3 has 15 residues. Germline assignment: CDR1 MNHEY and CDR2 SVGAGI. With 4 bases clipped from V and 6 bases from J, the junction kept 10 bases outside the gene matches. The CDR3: CASSSTGTGTLEQYF. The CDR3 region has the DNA TGTGCCAGCAGTTCCACCGGGACAGGGACCCTCGAGCAGTACTTC.

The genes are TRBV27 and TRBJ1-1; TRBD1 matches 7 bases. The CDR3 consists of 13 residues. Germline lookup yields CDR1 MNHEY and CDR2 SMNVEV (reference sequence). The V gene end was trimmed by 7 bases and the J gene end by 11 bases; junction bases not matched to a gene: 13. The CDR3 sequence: CASKGQGEIGAFF. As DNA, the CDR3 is TGTGCCAGCAAAGGCCAGGGGGAGATTGGGGCTTTCTTT.

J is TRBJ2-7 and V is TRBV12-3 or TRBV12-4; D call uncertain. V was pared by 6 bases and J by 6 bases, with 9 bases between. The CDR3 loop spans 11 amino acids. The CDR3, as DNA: TGTGCCAGCAGCTCCGGCGCCGAGCAGTACTTC. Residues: CASSSGAEQYF.

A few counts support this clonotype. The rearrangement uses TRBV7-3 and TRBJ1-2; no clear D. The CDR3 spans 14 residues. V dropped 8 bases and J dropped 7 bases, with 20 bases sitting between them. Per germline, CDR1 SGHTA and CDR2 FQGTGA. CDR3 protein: CASPLRGQEGGYTF. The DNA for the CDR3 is TGTGCCAGCCCCCTTCGAGGGCAGGAGGGTGGCTACACCTTC.